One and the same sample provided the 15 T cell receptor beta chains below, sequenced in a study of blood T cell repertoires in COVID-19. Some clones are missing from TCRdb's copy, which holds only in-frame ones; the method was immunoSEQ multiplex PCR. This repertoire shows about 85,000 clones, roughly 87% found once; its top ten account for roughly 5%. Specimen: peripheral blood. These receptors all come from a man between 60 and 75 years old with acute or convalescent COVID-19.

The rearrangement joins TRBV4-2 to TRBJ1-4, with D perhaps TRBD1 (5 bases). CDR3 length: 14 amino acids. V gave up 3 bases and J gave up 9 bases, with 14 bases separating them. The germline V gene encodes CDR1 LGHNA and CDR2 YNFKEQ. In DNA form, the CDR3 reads TGTGCCAGCAGCCACGGGAGGCAGGGACAAAAACTGTTTTTT. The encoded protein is CASSHGRQGQKLFF.

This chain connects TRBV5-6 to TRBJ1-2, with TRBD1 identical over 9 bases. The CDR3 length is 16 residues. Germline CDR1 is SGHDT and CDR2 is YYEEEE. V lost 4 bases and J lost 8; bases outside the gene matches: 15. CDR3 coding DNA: TGTGCCAGCAGCCCACGGGACAGGGTTGGTGTCTCAGGCTACACCTTC. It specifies CASSPRDRVGVSGYTF.

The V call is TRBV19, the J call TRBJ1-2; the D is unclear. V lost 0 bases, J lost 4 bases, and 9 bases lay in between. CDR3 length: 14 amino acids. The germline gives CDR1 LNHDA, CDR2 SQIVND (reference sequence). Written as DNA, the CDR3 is TGTGCCAGTAGTATAGACGGAGGGATCTATGGCTACACCTTC. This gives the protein CASSIDGGIYGYTF.

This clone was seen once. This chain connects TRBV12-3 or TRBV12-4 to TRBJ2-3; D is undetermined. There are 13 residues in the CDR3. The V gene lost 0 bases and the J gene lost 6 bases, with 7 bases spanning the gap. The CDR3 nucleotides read TGTGCCAGCAGTTTAGCCCCCGTTGATACGCAGTATTTT. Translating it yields CASSLAPVDTQYF.

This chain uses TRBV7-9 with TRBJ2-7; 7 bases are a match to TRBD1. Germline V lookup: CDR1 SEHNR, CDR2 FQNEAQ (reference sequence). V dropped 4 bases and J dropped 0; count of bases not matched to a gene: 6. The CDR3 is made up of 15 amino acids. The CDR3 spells CASSSGDSSSYEQYF. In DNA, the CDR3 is TGTGCCAGCAGCTCCGGGGACAGCAGCTCCTACGAGCAGTACTTC.

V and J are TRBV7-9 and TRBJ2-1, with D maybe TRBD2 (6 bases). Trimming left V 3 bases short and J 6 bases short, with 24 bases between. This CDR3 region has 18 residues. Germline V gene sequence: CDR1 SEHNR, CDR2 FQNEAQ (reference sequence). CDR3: CASSFGTSLLRPLNEQFF. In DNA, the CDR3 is TGTGCCAGCAGCTTTGGGACTTCCCTTCTCCGACCCCTCAATGAGCAGTTCTTC.

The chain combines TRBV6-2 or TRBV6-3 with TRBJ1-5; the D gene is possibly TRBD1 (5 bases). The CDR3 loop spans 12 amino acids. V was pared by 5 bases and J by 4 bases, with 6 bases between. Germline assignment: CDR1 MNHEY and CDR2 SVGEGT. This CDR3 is CASSDSNQPQHF. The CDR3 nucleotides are TGTGCCAGCAGTGACAGTAATCAGCCCCAGCATTTT.

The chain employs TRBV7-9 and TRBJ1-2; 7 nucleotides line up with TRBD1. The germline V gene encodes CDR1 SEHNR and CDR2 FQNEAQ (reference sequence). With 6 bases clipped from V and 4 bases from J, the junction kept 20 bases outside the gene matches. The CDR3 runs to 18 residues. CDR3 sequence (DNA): TGTGCCAGCAGTCGAAAAAGTGTGACAGGGCCCCGGGGCTATGGCTACACCTTC. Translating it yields CASSRKSVTGPRGYGYTF.

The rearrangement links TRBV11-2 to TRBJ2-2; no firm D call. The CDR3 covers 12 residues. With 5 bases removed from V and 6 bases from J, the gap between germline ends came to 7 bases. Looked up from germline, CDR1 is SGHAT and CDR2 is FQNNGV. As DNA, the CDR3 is TGTGCCAGCAGCCTCCGGGCCGGGGAGCTGTTTTTT. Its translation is CASSLRAGELFF.

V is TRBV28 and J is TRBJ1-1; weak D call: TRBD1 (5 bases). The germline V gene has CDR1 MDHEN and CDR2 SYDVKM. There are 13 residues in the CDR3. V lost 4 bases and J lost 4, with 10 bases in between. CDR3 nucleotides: TGTGCCAGCAGTTATCAGGGTACCACTGAAGCTTTCTTT. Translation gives CASSYQGTTEAFF.

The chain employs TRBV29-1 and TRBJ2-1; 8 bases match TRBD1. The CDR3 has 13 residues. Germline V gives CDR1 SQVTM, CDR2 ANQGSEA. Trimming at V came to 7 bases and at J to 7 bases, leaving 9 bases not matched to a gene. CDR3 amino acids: CSGVQGARNEQFF. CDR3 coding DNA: TGCAGCGGTGTGCAGGGGGCGCGGAATGAGCAGTTCTTC.

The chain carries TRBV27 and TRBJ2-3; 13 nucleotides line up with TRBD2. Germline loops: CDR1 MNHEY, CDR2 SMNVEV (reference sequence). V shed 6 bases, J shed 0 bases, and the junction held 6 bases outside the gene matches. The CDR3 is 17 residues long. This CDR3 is CASRRTSGGPSTDTQYF. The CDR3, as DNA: TGTGCCAGCAGACGGACTAGCGGGGGACCAAGCACAGATACGCAGTATTTT.

In nucleotides, the CDR3 is TGCGCCAGCAGCTTTGAGGTGGAGAACTATGGCTACACCTTC. Translating gives CASSFEVENYGYTF. The chain links TRBV5-1 to TRBJ1-2, with D uncertain. Germline-derived CDR1 and CDR2 are SGHRS and YFSETQ. The CDR3 is 14 amino acids. The germline V and J ends were trimmed by 2 bases and 2 bases, with 10 bases remaining between them.

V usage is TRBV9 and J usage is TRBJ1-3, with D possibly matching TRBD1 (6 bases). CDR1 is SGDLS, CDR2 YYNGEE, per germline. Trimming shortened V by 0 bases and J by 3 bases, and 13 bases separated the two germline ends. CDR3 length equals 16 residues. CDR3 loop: CASSVDGGRFGNTIYF. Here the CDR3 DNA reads TGTGCCAGCAGCGTAGACGGGGGGCGGTTTGGAAACACCATATATTTT.

The CDR3 sequence is CASSPGQGRQTQYF. In DNA form, the CDR3 reads TGTGCCAGCAGCCCTGGACAGGGGAGACAGACCCAGTACTTC. V and J are TRBV7-2 and TRBJ2-5, with 9 bases lining up with TRBD1. Unmatched junction bases numbered 7, after V lost 5 bases and J lost 6 bases. The CDR3 spans 14 residues. Germline CDR1 and CDR2: SGHTA and FQGNSA.